This T cell receptor (beta chain) was identified during a study of response to subunit inactivated influenza vaccine. TCRdb ran MiXCR on the RT-PCR reads and lists one entry per CDR3 protein. The repertoire holds around 760,000 distinct CDR3 sequences, approximately 15% seen once, with 6.5% to 8.5% in the top ten. The CDR3 is 20 residues long. J was trimmed by 4 bases and V by 1 base; bases with no gene match: 20. The TCR was taken from a man between 45 and 60 years old who received an inactivated influenza vaccine. The gene calls are TRBV12-3 or TRBV12-4 and TRBJ2-5, with TRBD1 identical over 8 bases. The sample in question was PBMCs from blood, obtained around 15 days before vaccination. CDR3 sequence: CASSLVRPLQGGRGPETQYF. CDR3 bases: TGTGCCAGCAGTTTAGTCCGGCCGCTACAGGGGGGAAGGGGCCCAGAGACCCAGTACTTC.